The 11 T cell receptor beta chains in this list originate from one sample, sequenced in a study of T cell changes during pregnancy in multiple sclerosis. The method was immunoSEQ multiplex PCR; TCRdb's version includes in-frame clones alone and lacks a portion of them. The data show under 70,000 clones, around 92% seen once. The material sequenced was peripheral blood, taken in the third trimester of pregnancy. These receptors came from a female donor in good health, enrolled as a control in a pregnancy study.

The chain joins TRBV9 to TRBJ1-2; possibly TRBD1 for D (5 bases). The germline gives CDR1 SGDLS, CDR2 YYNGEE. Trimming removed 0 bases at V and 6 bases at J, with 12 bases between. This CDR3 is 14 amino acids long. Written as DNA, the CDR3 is TGTGCCAGCAGCGTAGACGGCAGGGTTGATGGCTACACCTTC. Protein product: CASSVDGRVDGYTF.

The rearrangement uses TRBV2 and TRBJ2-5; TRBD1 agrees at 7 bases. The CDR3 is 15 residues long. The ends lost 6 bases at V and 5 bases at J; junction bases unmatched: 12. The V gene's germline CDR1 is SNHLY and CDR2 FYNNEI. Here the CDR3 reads CASRRRQGVVETQYF. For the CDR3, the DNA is TGTGCCAGCAGACGACGCCAGGGGGTGGTGGAGACCCAGTACTTC.

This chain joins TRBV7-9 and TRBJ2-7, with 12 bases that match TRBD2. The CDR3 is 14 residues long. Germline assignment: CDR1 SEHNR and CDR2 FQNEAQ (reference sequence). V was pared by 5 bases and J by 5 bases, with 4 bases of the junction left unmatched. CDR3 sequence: CASSDLAGGHEQYF. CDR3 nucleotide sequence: TGTGCCAGCAGCGATCTAGCGGGAGGGCACGAGCAGTACTTC.

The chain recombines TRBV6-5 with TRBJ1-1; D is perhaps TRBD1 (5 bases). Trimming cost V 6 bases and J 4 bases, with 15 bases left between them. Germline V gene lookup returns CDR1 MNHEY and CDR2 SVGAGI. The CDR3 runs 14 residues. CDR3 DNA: TGTGCCAGCAGATCGGCAGGGTATGTCACTGAAGCTTTCTTT. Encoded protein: CASRSAGYVTEAFF.

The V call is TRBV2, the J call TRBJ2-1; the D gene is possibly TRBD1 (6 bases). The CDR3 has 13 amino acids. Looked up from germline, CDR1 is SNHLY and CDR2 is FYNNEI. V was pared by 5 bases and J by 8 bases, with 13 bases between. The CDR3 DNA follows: TGTGCCAGCAGTTCGGACAGCACCGATGAGCAGTTCTTC. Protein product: CASSSDSTDEQFF.

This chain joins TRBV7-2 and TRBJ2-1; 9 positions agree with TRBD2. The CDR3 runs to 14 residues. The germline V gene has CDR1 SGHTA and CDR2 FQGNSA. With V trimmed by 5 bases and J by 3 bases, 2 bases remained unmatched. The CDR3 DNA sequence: TGTGCCAGCAGCCGTAGCGGGGGCTACAATGAGCAGTTCTTC. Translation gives CASSRSGGYNEQFF.

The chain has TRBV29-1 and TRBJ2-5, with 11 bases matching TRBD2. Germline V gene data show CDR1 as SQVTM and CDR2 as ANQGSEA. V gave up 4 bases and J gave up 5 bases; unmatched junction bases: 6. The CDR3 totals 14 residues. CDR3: CSVVLAGGPETQYF. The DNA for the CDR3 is TGCAGCGTTGTTTTAGCGGGAGGGCCGGAGACCCAGTACTTC.

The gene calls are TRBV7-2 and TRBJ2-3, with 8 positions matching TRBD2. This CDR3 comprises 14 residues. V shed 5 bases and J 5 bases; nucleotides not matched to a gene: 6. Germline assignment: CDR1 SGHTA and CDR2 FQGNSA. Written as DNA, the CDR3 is TGTGCCAGCAGCGAGGGACTAGAGAGAGATACGCAGTATTTT. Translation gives CASSEGLERDTQYF.

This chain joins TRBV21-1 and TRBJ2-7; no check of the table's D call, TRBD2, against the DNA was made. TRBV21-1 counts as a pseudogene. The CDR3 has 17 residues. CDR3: CASSKAFVRVQTYEQYF. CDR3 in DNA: TGTGCCAGCAGCAAAGCGTTCGTCCGGGTTCAAACCTACGAGCAGTACTTC.

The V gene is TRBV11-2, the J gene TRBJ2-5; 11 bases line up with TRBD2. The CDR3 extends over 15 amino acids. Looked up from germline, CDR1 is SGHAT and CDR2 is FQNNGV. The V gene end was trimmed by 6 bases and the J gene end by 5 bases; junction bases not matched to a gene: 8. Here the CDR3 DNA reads TGTGCCAGCAGTCCGGGTAGCGGGGGGGTGGAGACCCAGTACTTC. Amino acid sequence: CASSPGSGGVETQYF.

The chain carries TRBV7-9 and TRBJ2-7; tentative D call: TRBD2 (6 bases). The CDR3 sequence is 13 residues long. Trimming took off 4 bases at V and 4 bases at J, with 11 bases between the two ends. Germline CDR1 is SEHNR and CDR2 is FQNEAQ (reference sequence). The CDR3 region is CASSSAGRYEQYF. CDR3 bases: TGTGCCAGCAGCTCGGCGGGACGGTACGAGCAGTACTTC.